The present entry profiles one T cell receptor beta chain with its context. The length of the CDR3 is 17 residues. Germline CDR1 and CDR2: SGHDT and YYEEEE. These data originate in a study of monozygotic twins with inflammatory bowel disease. The input for each TCR library was around 3,200 ng of total RNA. No DNA is given; TCRdb re-called the 5' RACE reads and lists each CDR3 protein once. This sample's table reports roughly 120,000 distinct CDR3 sequences. The rearrangement joins TRBV5-6 to TRBJ2-2; the D call from TCRdb, TRBD2, cannot be confirmed without DNA. This sequence originates from a human donor with ulcerative colitis or Crohn's disease, or a healthy co-twin of an affected twin (not recorded which). Sequencing was carried out using blood. CDR3 region: CASSFPGLAGVIGELFF.